These 30 T cell receptor beta chains originate from one sample sequenced in a study of T cell responses to AZD1222 COVID-19 vaccine. Data came from immunoSEQ multiplex PCR; TCRdb stores just in-frame clones and leaves some out. The top ten clones hold about 24% of a sample with around 180,000 clones, around 90% of them seen once. Sequences were derived from peripheral blood, sampled 28 days after the second AZD1222 dose. The receptors shown here come from an adult who received the AZD1222 COVID-19 vaccine.

The J gene is TRBJ2-7, the V gene TRBV9; D call uncertain. Germline V gives CDR1 SGDLS, CDR2 YYNGEE. Trimming shortened V by 3 bases and J by 2 bases, and 6 bases separated the two germline ends. The CDR3 has 12 residues. In DNA form, the CDR3 reads TGTGCCAGCAGCGCCAGCGCCTACGAGCAGTACTTC. This translates into CASSASAYEQYF. Supplemented by reference TRBV9 and TRBJ2-7, the full variable domain reads DSGVTQTPKHLITATGQRVTLRCSPRSGDLSVYWYQQSLDQGLQFLIQYYNGEERAKGNILERFSAQQFPDLHSELNLSSLELGDSALYFCASSASAYEQYFGPGTRLTVT.

This clone appeared once. The chain couples TRBV28 to TRBJ1-2, with D tentatively TRBD1 (6 bases). V gave up 6 bases and J gave up 2 bases, with 10 bases separating them. In germline, CDR1 is MDHEN, CDR2 SYDVKM. This CDR3 is built from 13 residues. CDR3 nucleotide sequence: TGTGCCAGCAGCATGGACAGAAACTATGGCTACACCTTC. Encoded protein: CASSMDRNYGYTF.

This rearrangement joins TRBV14 to TRBJ1-1, with 9 bases identical to TRBD1. The CDR3 runs 16 residues. V dropped 1 base and J dropped 3; count of bases not matched to a gene: 6. Germline values: CDR1 SGHDN, CDR2 FVKESK. CDR3 residues: CASSQGQGVWDTEAFF. In nucleotides, the CDR3 is TGTGCCAGCAGCCAAGGACAGGGGGTGTGGGACACTGAAGCTTTCTTT.

V gene TRBV9 combines with J gene TRBJ2-2; 7 bases fit TRBD2. The CDR3 is 19 residues long. The V gene end was trimmed by 0 bases and the J gene end by 3 bases; junction bases not matched to a gene: 14. CDR1 SGDLS and CDR2 YYNGEE come from the germline V gene. The CDR3 is CASSVDEWESGTYTGELFF. CDR3 DNA: TGTGCCAGCAGCGTAGACGAGTGGGAGAGCGGGACTTACACCGGGGAGCTGTTTTTT.

The rearrangement joins TRBV19 to TRBJ1-2; D gene unclear. V lost 4 bases and J lost 4, with 7 bases in between. The germline CDR1 and CDR2 sequences are LNHDA and SQIVND (reference sequence). CDR3 length: 12 amino acids. The CDR3 reads CASSTLIYGYTF. The DNA for the CDR3 is TGTGCCAGTAGTACCCTAATCTATGGCTACACCTTC. Drawing the rest from reference TRBV19 and TRBJ1-2, the complete variable domain is DGGITQSPKYLFRKEGQNVTLSCEQNLNHDAMYWYRQDPGQGLRLIYYSQIVNDFQKGDIAEGYSVSREKKESFPLTVTSAQKNPTAFYLCASSTLIYGYTFGSGTRLTVV.

The rearrangement links TRBV6-5 to TRBJ2-7, with D possibly being TRBD2 (5 bases). Germline V gives CDR1 MNHEY, CDR2 SVGAGI. The V end lost 5 bases, the J end lost 5 bases, and 16 bases lay between the germline ends. CDR3 length: 14 residues. The CDR3 spells CASSHGGERDEQYF. CDR3 in DNA: TGTGCCAGCAGTCACGGAGGAGAGAGGGACGAGCAGTACTTC.

V gene TRBV27 combines with J gene TRBJ1-1, with 11 bases fitting TRBD1. The V gene's germline CDR1 is MNHEY and CDR2 SMNVEV (reference sequence). The V segment lost 5 bases and the J segment 4 bases; nucleotides outside the gene matches: 6. The CDR3 extends over 15 amino acids. The CDR3 here is CASSPWTGGTTEAFF. CDR3 sequence (DNA): TGTGCCAGCAGTCCCTGGACAGGGGGCACCACTGAAGCTTTCTTT.

The CDR3 protein is CASIDRAFGNTIYF. The CDR3 DNA sequence: TGTGCCAGCATCGACCGGGCCTTCGGAAACACCATATATTTT. The chain has TRBV6-5 and TRBJ1-3; D is uncertain. CDR1 is MNHEY, CDR2 SVGAGI, per germline. Trimming left V 7 bases short and J 4 bases short, with 14 bases between. The CDR3 covers 14 residues.

The gene calls are TRBV24-1 and TRBJ2-2; D gene ambiguous. Trimming removed 5 bases from V and 4 bases from J, with 10 bases in between. The CDR3 sequence is 14 residues long. Germline CDR1 reads KGHDR; CDR2 reads SFDVKD. CDR3 sequence reads: CATSVPTVTGELFF. The CDR3, as DNA: TGTGCCACCAGTGTCCCTACGGTCACCGGGGAGCTGTTTTTT.

The CDR3 DNA reads as TGTGCCAGCAGCTCTGGACAACAGACGAACACCGGGGAGCTGTTTTTT. As protein: CASSSGQQTNTGELFF. This chain links TRBV9 with TRBJ2-2; a weak D match, TRBD1 (5 bases). Germline CDR1 is SGDLS and CDR2 is YYNGEE. V was cut by 4 bases and J by 0 bases, with 13 bases left in between. The CDR3 extends over 16 amino acids.

This clone has just a few counts. The genes are TRBV6-2 or TRBV6-3 and TRBJ2-5; 10 bases align to TRBD2. Germline V gene sequence: CDR1 MNHEY, CDR2 SVGEGT. The CDR3 totals 19 residues. Trimming removed 6 bases from V and 5 bases from J; junction bases left unmatched: 21. Here the CDR3 reads CASSPRLAGVPRGRETQYF. The CDR3, as DNA: TGTGCCAGCAGCCCCAGACTAGCGGGTGTCCCGAGGGGTAGGGAGACCCAGTACTTC.

CDR3 bases: TGTGCCAGCAGCCAAGAGGAGTGGGCGGGAGGTGGAAAAGAGACCCAGTACTTC. It specifies CASSQEEWAGGGKETQYF. The chain recombines TRBV4-2 with TRBJ2-5; 8 nucleotides align to TRBD2. J was trimmed by 3 bases and V by 0 bases; bases with no gene match: 12. Germline V gene sequence: CDR1 LGHNA, CDR2 YNFKEQ. The CDR3 contains 18 residues.

This chain connects TRBV10-3 to TRBJ2-5; the D is unclear. Germline CDR1 and CDR2: ENHRY and SYGVKD. CDR3 length: 13 residues. V lost 4 bases to trimming and J lost 2 bases, with 8 bases between them. The CDR3 coding sequence is TGTGCCATCAGTGGACAACGGCAAGAGACCCAGTACTTC. Its protein is CAISGQRQETQYF.

The chain recombines TRBV9 with TRBJ2-7, with 9 bases matching TRBD2. Looked up from germline, CDR1 is SGDLS and CDR2 is YYNGEE. The CDR3 contains 15 residues. The V and J ends lost 0 bases and 2 bases, in that order; junction bases with no gene match: 3. CDR3 residues: CASSVEAGGTYEQYF. The CDR3 DNA is TGTGCCAGCAGCGTAGAGGCGGGAGGGACCTACGAGCAGTACTTC.

This chain joins TRBV7-2 and TRBJ2-7; 11 positions match TRBD1. Germline CDR1 is SGHTA and CDR2 is FQGNSA. J lost 7 bases, V lost 2 bases, and 10 bases had no gene match. The CDR3 contains 16 residues. The CDR3 loop is CASSLTPNRDRGEQYF. The CDR3 nucleotides are TGTGCCAGCAGCTTAACCCCTAACAGGGACAGGGGGGAGCAGTACTTC.

V and J are TRBV2 and TRBJ2-2, with D unresolved. Germline V gene sequence: CDR1 SNHLY, CDR2 FYNNEI. The CDR3 covers 15 residues. The V end was cut by 3 bases, the J end by 1 base, with 9 bases between. CDR3 sequence reads: CASSERQVNTGELFF. The DNA of the CDR3 is TGTGCCAGCAGTGAGAGGCAGGTGAACACCGGGGAGCTGTTTTTT.

The J gene is TRBJ2-1, the V gene TRBV30; D is unresolved. Germline lookup yields CDR1 GTSNPN and CDR2 SVGIG (reference sequence). The CDR3 runs 12 residues. Deletions cut 1 base from V and 3 bases from J, with 4 bases between. CDR3 residues: CAWSAIYNEQFF. The CDR3 DNA reads as TGTGCCTGGAGTGCGATCTACAATGAGCAGTTCTTC.

The chain combines TRBV4-3 with TRBJ1-1, with 7 bases fitting TRBD1. Germline V lookup: CDR1 LGHNA, CDR2 YSLEER. J lost 5 bases, V lost 3 bases, and 6 bases had no gene match. The CDR3 loop spans 14 amino acids. CDR3 in amino acids: CASSHNRGGTEAFF. In DNA form, the CDR3 reads TGCGCCAGCAGCCATAACAGGGGCGGGACTGAAGCTTTCTTT.

The chain combines TRBV5-1 with TRBJ2-3, with 8 nucleotides matching TRBD2. CDR3 size: 15 residues. Germline V gene sequence: CDR1 SGHRS, CDR2 YFSETQ. V gave up 2 bases and J gave up 1 base; unmatched junction bases: 3. CDR3 DNA sequence: TGCGCCAGCAGCTTAGGCGGGAGGCGCACAGATACGCAGTATTTT. Its translation is CASSLGGRRTDTQYF.

The chain is built from TRBV5-1 and TRBJ2-3; tentative D call: TRBD2 (6 bases). The V and J ends lost 7 bases and 2 bases respectively, with 11 bases between them. This CDR3 contains 13 residues. Germline assignment: CDR1 SGHRS and CDR2 YFSETQ. CDR3 loop: CASRDSDTDTQYF. The CDR3 region has the DNA TGCGCCAGCCGGGACTCCGACACAGATACGCAGTATTTT.

This chain links TRBV30 with TRBJ2-7, with TRBD1 matching 11 bases. The CDR3 consists of 14 residues. V dropped 5 bases and J dropped 4; count of bases not matched to a gene: 7. CDR1 is GTSNPN, CDR2 SVGIG, per germline (reference sequence). Here the CDR3 DNA reads TGTGCCTGGGCCTTCGGACAGGGGGCTTACGAGCAGTACTTC. Translation gives CAWAFGQGAYEQYF.

The count of this clone is one. The CDR3 coding sequence is TGCGCCAGCAGCCAAGCCGGAGGACGGTCTGAGCAGTTCTTC. It is translated as CASSQAGGRSEQFF. The chain combines TRBV4-3 with TRBJ2-1, with D possibly TRBD2 on 5 matching bases. Germline lookup yields CDR1 LGHNA and CDR2 YSLEER. Trimming took 1 base from V and 9 from J, leaving 13 bases between them. There are 14 residues in the CDR3.

The gene calls are TRBV2 and TRBJ2-5, with D unresolved. Between the trimmed V and J ends, which lost 0 bases and 0 bases, there was a span of 5 bases. Per germline, CDR1 SNHLY and CDR2 FYNNEI. There are 14 residues in the CDR3. The CDR3 region is CASSEATYQETQYF. In DNA form, the CDR3 reads TGTGCCAGCAGTGAAGCGACGTACCAAGAGACCCAGTACTTC.

The V and J genes are TRBV5-1 and TRBJ2-5, with D maybe TRBD2 (7 bases). This CDR3 region has 17 residues. The V gene lost 0 bases and the J gene lost 5 bases, with 20 bases spanning the gap. Germline loops: CDR1 SGHRS, CDR2 YFSETQ. CDR3 residues: CASSLAGGGSRGETQYF. In DNA form, the CDR3 reads TGCGCCAGCAGCTTGGCCGGGGGCGGGAGCAGAGGGGAGACCCAGTACTTC.

The chain has TRBV19 and TRBJ1-3; D possibly corresponds to TRBD1 (5 bases). CDR1 LNHDA and CDR2 SQIVND come from the germline V gene (reference sequence). Trimming removed 6 bases from V and 3 bases from J, with 9 bases in between. The CDR3 consists of 13 residues. The CDR3 spells CASSQGNGNTIYF. The CDR3 region has the DNA TGTGCCAGTAGCCAGGGCAATGGAAACACCATATATTTT.

V gene TRBV27 combines with J gene TRBJ2-3, with 7 positions matching TRBD2. CDR1 MNHEY and CDR2 SMNVEV come from the germline V gene (reference sequence). V lost 8 bases to trimming and J lost 4 bases; unmatched junction nucleotides: 18. The CDR3 contains 17 residues. CDR3 DNA: TGTGCCAGCGGGATTCGAGGGAAGCGGGGAGAGGCAGATACGCAGTATTTT. The encoded protein is CASGIRGKRGEADTQYF.

The chain joins TRBV6-5 to TRBJ2-7, with 9 nucleotides matching TRBD1. V shed 0 bases, J shed 3 bases, and the junction held 3 bases outside the gene matches. This CDR3 spans 15 amino acids. Germline CDR1 MNHEY, CDR2 SVGAGI. The CDR3 loop is CASSYSGQGYYEQYF. In DNA, the CDR3 is TGTGCCAGCAGTTACTCGGGACAGGGATACTACGAGCAGTACTTC.

V and J are TRBV4-1 and TRBJ2-6; D unresolved. Germline V lookup: CDR1 MGHRA, CDR2 YSYEKL. With 1 base removed from V and 0 bases from J, the gap between germline ends came to 7 bases. CDR3 length equals 16 residues. The CDR3 coding sequence is TGCGCCAGCAGCCAAGCTTTTAGCTCTGGGGCCAACGTCCTGACTTTC. This sequence encodes CASSQAFSSGANVLTF.

The chain joins TRBV7-3 to TRBJ2-3, with D unclear. This CDR3 contains 13 residues. From germline, CDR1 is SGHTA and CDR2 FQGTGA. The V and J ends lost 8 bases and 7 bases respectively, with 16 bases between them. CDR3 protein: CASAGGPANTQYF. The DNA of the CDR3 is TGTGCCAGCGCAGGCGGACCGGCGAATACGCAGTATTTT.

This clone turned up a few times. This chain uses TRBV5-1 with TRBJ2-7; no definite D call. The germline CDR1 and CDR2 sequences are SGHRS and YFSETQ. V was shortened by 0 bases and J by 4 bases, with 11 bases between the two germline ends. This CDR3 is 14 amino acids long. CDR3 residues: CASSLAGGVYEQYF. The CDR3 DNA follows: TGCGCCAGCAGCTTGGCGGGCGGCGTATACGAGCAGTACTTC.